This T cell receptor beta chain was sequenced during a study of prognosis after radiotherapy for stage I lung cancer. The length of the CDR3 is 16 residues. Unmatched junction bases numbered 17, after V lost 6 bases and J lost 7 bases. Germline-derived CDR1 and CDR2 are SNHLY and FYNNEI. This clonotype was seen repeatedly, ten times or more. Two-round multiplex PCR, the amplification method, yielded TCR beta CDR3 from genomic DNA. It was primers specific to each TRBV and TRBJ gene that first-round PCR used. In TCRdb, the multiplex PCR reads were re-called with MiXCR into one record per CDR3 protein. The table lists roughly 13,000 distinct CDR3 sequences, around a quarter of them singletons, with roughly 10% in the top ten.

The receptor was derived from a donor over 45 with non-small cell lung cancer. This chain joins TRBV2 and TRBJ2-5, with 7 bases identical to TRBD2. The sequenced sample was PBMCs, obtained before or after stereotactic body radiation therapy (not recorded which). The CDR3 DNA reads as TGTGCCAGCAGGACCTCTCTCGCGGGAGCCATGGGGACCCAGTACTTC. Its protein product is CASRTSLAGAMGTQYF. Filled out from reference TRBV2 and TRBJ2-5, the complete variable domain reads EPEVTQTPSHQVTQMGQEVILRCVPISNHLYFYWYRQILGQKVEFLVSFYNNEISEKSEIFDDQFSVERPDGSNFTLKIRSTKLEDSAMYFCASRTSLAGAMGTQYFGPGTRLLVL.